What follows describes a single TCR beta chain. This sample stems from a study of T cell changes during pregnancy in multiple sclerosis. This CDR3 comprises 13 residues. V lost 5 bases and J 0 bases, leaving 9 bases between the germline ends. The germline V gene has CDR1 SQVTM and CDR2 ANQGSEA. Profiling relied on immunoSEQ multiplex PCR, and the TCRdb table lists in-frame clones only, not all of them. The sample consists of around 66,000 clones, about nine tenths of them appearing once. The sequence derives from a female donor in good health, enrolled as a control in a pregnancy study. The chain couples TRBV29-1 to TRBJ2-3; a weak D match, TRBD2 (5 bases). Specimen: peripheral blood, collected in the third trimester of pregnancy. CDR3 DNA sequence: TGCAGCGTTAGGACGGGGAGCACAGATACGCAGTATTTT. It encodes CSVRTGSTDTQYF.